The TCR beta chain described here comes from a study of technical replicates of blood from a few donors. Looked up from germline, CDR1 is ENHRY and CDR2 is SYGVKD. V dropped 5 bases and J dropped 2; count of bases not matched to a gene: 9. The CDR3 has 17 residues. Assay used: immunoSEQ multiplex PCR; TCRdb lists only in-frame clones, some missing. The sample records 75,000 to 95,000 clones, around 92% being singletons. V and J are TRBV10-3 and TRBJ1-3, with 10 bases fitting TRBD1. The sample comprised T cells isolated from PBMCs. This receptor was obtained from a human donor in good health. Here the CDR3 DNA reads TGTGCCATCAGTAACCGGGACAGGGGCGGTACTGGAAACACCATATATTTT. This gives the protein CAISNRDRGGTGNTIYF.